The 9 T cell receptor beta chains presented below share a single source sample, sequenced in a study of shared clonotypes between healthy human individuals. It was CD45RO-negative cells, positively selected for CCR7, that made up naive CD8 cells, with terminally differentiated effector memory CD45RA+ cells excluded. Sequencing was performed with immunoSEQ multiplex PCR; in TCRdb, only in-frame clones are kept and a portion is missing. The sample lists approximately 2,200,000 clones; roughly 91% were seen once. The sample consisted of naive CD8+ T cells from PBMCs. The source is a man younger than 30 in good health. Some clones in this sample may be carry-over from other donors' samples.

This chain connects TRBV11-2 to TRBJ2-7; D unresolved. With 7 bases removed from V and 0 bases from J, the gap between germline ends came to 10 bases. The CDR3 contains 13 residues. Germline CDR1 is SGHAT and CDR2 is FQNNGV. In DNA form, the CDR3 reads TGTGCCAGCAAACCCCCTGACTCCTACGAGCAGTACTTC. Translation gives CASKPPDSYEQYF. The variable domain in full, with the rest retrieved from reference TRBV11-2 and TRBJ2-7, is EAGVAQSPRYKIIEKRQSVAFWCNPISGHATLYWYQQILGQGPKLLIQFQNNGVVDDSQLPKDRFSAERLKGVDSTLKIQPAKLEDSAVYLCASKPPDSYEQYFGPGTRLTVT.

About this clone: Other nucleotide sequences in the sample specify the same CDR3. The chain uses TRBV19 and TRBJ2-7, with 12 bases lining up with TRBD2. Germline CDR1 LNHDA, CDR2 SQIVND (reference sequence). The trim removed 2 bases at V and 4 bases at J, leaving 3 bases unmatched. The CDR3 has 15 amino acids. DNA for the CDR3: TGTGCCAGTAGTATACGGACTAGCGGGAATTACGAGCAGTACTTC. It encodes CASSIRTSGNYEQYF.

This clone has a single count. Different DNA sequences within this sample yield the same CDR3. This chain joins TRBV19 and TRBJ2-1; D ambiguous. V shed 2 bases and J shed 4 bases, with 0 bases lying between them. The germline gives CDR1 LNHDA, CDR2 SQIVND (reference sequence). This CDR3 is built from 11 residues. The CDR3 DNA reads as TGTGCCAGTAGTATATACAATGAGCAGTTCTTC. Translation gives CASSIYNEQFF. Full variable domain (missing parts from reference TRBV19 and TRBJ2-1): DGGITQSPKYLFRKEGQNVTLSCEQNLNHDAMYWYRQDPGQGLRLIYYSQIVNDFQKGDIAEGYSVSREKKESFPLTVTSAQKNPTAFYLCASSIYNEQFFGPGTRLTVL.

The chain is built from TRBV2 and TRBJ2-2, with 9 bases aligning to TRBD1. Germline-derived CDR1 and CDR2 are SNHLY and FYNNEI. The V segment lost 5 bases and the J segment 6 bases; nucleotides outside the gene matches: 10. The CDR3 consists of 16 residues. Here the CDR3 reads CASSRRRDRASGELFF. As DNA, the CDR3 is TGTGCCAGCAGTCGACGTCGGGACAGGGCCTCCGGGGAGCTGTTTTTT.

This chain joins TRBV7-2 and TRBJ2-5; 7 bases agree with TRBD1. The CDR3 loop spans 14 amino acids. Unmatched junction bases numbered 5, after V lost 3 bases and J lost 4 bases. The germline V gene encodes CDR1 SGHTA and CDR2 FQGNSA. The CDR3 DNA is TGTGCCAGCAGCTTTCGACAGGGTTCAGAGACCCAGTACTTC. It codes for CASSFRQGSETQYF.

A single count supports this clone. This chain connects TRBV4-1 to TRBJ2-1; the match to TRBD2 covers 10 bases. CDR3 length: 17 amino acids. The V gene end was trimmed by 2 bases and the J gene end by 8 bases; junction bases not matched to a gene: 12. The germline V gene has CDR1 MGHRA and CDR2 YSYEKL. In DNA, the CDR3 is TGCGCCAGCAGCCAATCGGACTCGGGACTAGCGAACGATGAGCAGTTCTTC. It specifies CASSQSDSGLANDEQFF.

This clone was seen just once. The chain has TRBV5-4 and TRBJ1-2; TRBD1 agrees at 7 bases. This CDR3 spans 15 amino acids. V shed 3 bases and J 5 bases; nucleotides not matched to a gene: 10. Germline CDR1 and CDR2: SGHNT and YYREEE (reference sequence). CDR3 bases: TGTGCCAGCAGCTCCGACAGGGAAGGGGCTTATGGCTACACCTTC. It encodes CASSSDREGAYGYTF.

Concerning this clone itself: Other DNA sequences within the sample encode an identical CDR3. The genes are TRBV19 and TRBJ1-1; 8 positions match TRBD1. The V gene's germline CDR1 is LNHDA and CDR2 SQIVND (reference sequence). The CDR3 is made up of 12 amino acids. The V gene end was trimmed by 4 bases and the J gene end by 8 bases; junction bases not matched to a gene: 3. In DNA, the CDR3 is TGTGCCAGTAGTACCCGGACAGGGGAAGCTTTCTTT. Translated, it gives CASSTRTGEAFF.

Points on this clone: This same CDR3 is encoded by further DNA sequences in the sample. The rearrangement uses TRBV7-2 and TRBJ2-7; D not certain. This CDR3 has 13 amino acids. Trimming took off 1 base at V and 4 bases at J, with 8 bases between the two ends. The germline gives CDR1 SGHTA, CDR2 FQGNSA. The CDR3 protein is CASSLVSGYEQYF. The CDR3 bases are TGTGCCAGCAGCTTAGTTTCCGGTTACGAGCAGTACTTC.